This TCR beta chain stems from a study of T cells in Graves' hyperthyroidism and ophthalmopathy. Remarks on this clonotype: Its antigen is unknown.

RNA transcripts gave rise to amplified TCR beta CDR3 regions. HTBI primers were employed in a first-round RT-PCR of the TCR CDR3. TCRdb re-analysed the multiplex PCR reads in MiXCR, keeping a single row per CDR3 protein. The table shows about 840,000 distinct CDR3 sequences, with 38% occurring only once. Study findings and constraints: Separating ophthalmopathy from stable hyperthyroidism was achieved by a 13 V-J model.

The receptor was derived from a man aged 18 to 35 with Graves' hyperthyroidism. The sequenced material came from blood.

The CDR3 DNA reads TGTGCCAGCCGGAGGGGACAGGGCGCATCACCCCTCCACTTT. The encoded protein is CASRRGQGASPLHF. The chain carries TRBV7-9 and TRBJ1-6; 9 bases line up with TRBD1. With V trimmed by 8 bases and J by 10 bases, 9 bases remained unmatched. CDR3 length equals 14 residues. From germline, CDR1 is SEHNR and CDR2 FQNEAQ (reference sequence). Variable domain in full (rest from reference TRBV7-9 and TRBJ1-6): DTGVSQNPRHKITKRGQNVTFRCDPISEHNRLYWYRQTLGQGPEFLTYFQNEAQLEKSRLLSDRFSAERPKGSFSTLEIQRTEQGDSAMYLCASRRGQGASPLHFGNGTRLTVT.